This T cell receptor beta chain was recorded in a study of blood T cell repertoires in COVID-19. The germline V gene has CDR1 SEHNR and CDR2 FQNEAQ (reference sequence). The CDR3 has 15 amino acids. After removal of 3 bases from V and 5 bases from J, the junction contained 8 bases not matched to a gene. Profiling relied on immunoSEQ multiplex PCR, and the TCRdb table lists in-frame clones only, not all of them. The sample carries some 250,000 clones, around 86% recorded once. This chain connects TRBV7-9 to TRBJ1-1; 8 nucleotides line up with TRBD1. The sample consisted of peripheral blood. The sequence derives from a man aged 25-40 years who had recovered from COVID-19. CDR3 region: CASSFNRGVPTEAFF. The CDR3 nucleotides are TGTGCCAGCAGCTTCAACAGGGGGGTTCCTACTGAAGCTTTCTTT.